The clone carrying this T cell receptor beta chain turned up a few times. This CDR3 region has 13 residues. Per germline, CDR1 SGHTA and CDR2 FQGNSA. Deletions cut 5 bases from V and 1 base from J, with 8 bases between. TCRdb keeps only in-frame clones here, not all; method: immunoSEQ multiplex PCR. This table holds roughly 110,000 clones, 85% to 95% found once. This sample stems from a study of T cell changes during pregnancy in multiple sclerosis. The sample here was peripheral blood, taken in the third trimester of pregnancy. The chain joins TRBV7-2 to TRBJ1-1; D uncertain. The TCR was taken from a female donor in good health, enrolled as a control in a pregnancy study. The CDR3 DNA sequence: TGTGCCAGCAGCCTGACTCCGAACACTGAAGCTTTCTTT. It translates to CASSLTPNTEAFF.